This entry lists 22 T cell receptor beta chains sequenced from one sample in a study of pediatric ulcerative colitis (dated by TCRdb to the late 2010s). During colonoscopy, one to two pinch biopsies were obtained from the rectum for research purposes. The protocol used for the library was the immunoSEQ multiplex PCR assay. TCRdb retrieved this table from immuneACCESS and kept in-frame rearrangements only. Not all clones are present; in checked studies, unresolved V genes account for under half, and no reason is known for the remainder. Recorded for this sample are some 50,000 clones; roughly 79% of them occurred a single time. Roughly 3.4% of the sample lies in the top ten. Sequencing input: gut tissue. Source of these receptors: a girl under 18 with moderate ulcerative colitis.

The rearrangement uses TRBV6-5 and TRBJ2-7; D possibly corresponds to TRBD2 (6 bases). The V and J ends lost 3 bases and 2 bases respectively, with 17 bases between them. In germline, CDR1 is MNHEY, CDR2 SVGAGI. This CDR3 has 16 amino acids. The CDR3 region is CASSYRGSGRAYEQYF. CDR3 sequence (DNA): TGTGCCAGCAGTTATAGGGGAAGCGGGCGCGCCTACGAGCAGTACTTC.

The chain recombines TRBV5-8 with TRBJ1-2, with no clear D. V lost 5 bases and J lost 3, with 14 bases in between. The V gene's germline CDR1 is SGHTS and CDR2 YDEGEE. The CDR3 loop spans 14 amino acids. CDR3 sequence: CASRTRGPYYGYTF. CDR3 DNA: TGTGCCAGCAGAACTAGAGGACCGTACTATGGCTACACCTTC.

The V call is TRBV28, the J call TRBJ1-2; maybe TRBD1 (5 bases). The ends were cut back, 5 bases at V and 5 bases at J, with 12 bases in the middle. From germline, CDR1 is MDHEN and CDR2 SYDVKM. The CDR3 is made up of 13 amino acids. CDR3 residues: CASSGYQGYGYTF. In nucleotides, the CDR3 is TGTGCCAGCAGTGGGTATCAGGGTTATGGCTACACCTTC.

This chain joins TRBV21-1 and TRBJ1-2. TRBV21-1 is flagged as a pseudogene. The CDR3 spans 17 residues. The CDR3 DNA follows: TGTGCCAGCAGCCCCTTCTATATATCCCGGGATACCTATGGCTACACCTTC. Protein: CASSPFYISRDTYGYTF.

This clone occurred a few times. The chain has TRBV6-1 and TRBJ2-2; 8 bases match TRBD1. Germline assignment: CDR1 MNHNS and CDR2 SASEGT. After removal of 5 bases from V and 1 base from J, the junction contained 3 bases not matched to a gene. The CDR3 contains 15 residues. The CDR3 nucleotides are TGTGCCAGCAGTTCCGGGACAGGGAACACCGGGGAGCTGTTTTTT. It specifies CASSSGTGNTGELFF.

V usage is TRBV6-5 and J usage is TRBJ2-2; D may be TRBD2 (5 bases). The CDR3 contains 16 residues. Germline V gene lookup returns CDR1 MNHEY and CDR2 SVGAGI. V was trimmed by 2 bases and J by 3 bases, leaving 13 bases between them. CDR3 region: CASSYLAPDYTGELFF. The CDR3 DNA reads as TGTGCCAGCAGTTACCTAGCCCCCGACTACACCGGGGAGCTGTTTTTT.

This clone was recorded a few times. The chain has TRBV27 and TRBJ1-1; D call uncertain. V shed 4 bases and J shed 8 bases, with 23 bases lying between them. Germline-derived CDR1 and CDR2 are MNHEY and SMNVEV (reference sequence). The CDR3 consists of 16 residues. The DNA of the CDR3 is TGTGCCAGCAGTTCCCACCTTTCTGCGGCCCCGGGGGAAGCTTTCTTT. It is translated as CASSSHLSAAPGEAFF.

The genes are TRBV27 and TRBJ2-7; 9 bases align to TRBD2. CDR3 size: 18 residues. Losses at the gene ends were 2 bases for V and 2 bases for J; bases not matched to a gene: 13. The germline CDR1 and CDR2 sequences are MNHEY and SMNVEV (reference sequence). The CDR3 spells CASSLRRRASGMTYEQYF. CDR3 sequence (DNA): TGTGCCAGCAGTTTACGTCGCCGGGCTAGCGGGATGACCTACGAGCAGTACTTC.

The chain uses TRBV30 and TRBJ2-5; no clear D. The CDR3 is 14 residues long. The V gene's germline CDR1 is GTSNPN and CDR2 SVGIG (reference sequence). Trimming removed 5 bases at V and 1 base at J, with 14 bases between. CDR3 amino acids: CAWRSGGPQETQYF. CDR3 sequence (DNA): TGTGCCTGGCGGTCGGGTGGACCCCAAGAGACCCAGTACTTC.

The gene calls are TRBV7-9 and TRBJ1-2, with 8 nucleotides matching TRBD1. V was pared by 5 bases and J by 4 bases, with 3 bases of the junction left unmatched. The CDR3 is 13 residues long. Germline loops: CDR1 SEHNR, CDR2 FQNEAQ (reference sequence). The CDR3 loop is CASSRGTGYGYTF. CDR3 in DNA: TGTGCCAGCAGCCGCGGGACAGGCTATGGCTACACCTTC.

The table lists this clone with a few counts. The CDR3 sequence: CASKGPGNTIYF. CDR3 nucleotides: TGTGCCAGCAAGGGTCCTGGAAACACCATATATTTT. V and J are TRBV2 and TRBJ1-3; no reliable D call. V shed 7 bases and J shed 2 bases, with 6 bases lying between them. CDR1 and CDR2 (germline): SNHLY, FYNNEI. CDR3 length equals 12 residues.

This chain links TRBV6-1 with TRBJ2-1, with 7 nucleotides matching TRBD1. Trimming took 2 bases from V and 2 from J; bases not matched to a gene: 0. The CDR3 is made up of 14 amino acids. CDR1 and CDR2 from the germline V gene are MNHNS and SASEGT. As DNA, the CDR3 is TGTGCCAGCAGTGAACAGGGGGCCTACAATGAGCAGTTCTTC. It encodes CASSEQGAYNEQFF.

This sequence joins TRBV27 and TRBJ2-1, with TRBD2 as a possible D gene (5 bases). Germline V gene lookup returns CDR1 MNHEY and CDR2 SMNVEV (reference sequence). The CDR3 is 15 amino acids. V was pared by 6 bases and J by 6 bases, with 18 bases between. The DNA for the CDR3 is TGTGCCAGCAGGGTCTCTAGCTCAAACCCCAATGAGCAGTTCTTC. Translation gives CASRVSSSNPNEQFF.

This chain links TRBV11-2 with TRBJ2-1, with TRBD2 matching over 9 bases. This CDR3 has 16 amino acids. J lost 8 bases, V lost 1 base, and 9 bases had no gene match. Germline V lookup: CDR1 SGHAT, CDR2 FQNNGV. For the CDR3, the DNA is TGTGCCAGCAGCTTAGGGGCGGGAGGGGCCTGGGATGAGCAGTTCTTC. The encoded protein is CASSLGAGGAWDEQFF.

The rearrangement uses TRBV7-8 and TRBJ2-7; 14 bases are shared with TRBD2. Germline trimming cut 5 bases from V and 6 bases from J; bases unmatched to any gene: 6. The CDR3 consists of 15 residues. Germline V gives CDR1 SGHVS, CDR2 FQNEAQ. Written as DNA, the CDR3 is TGTGCCAGCAGCCTAGGACTAGCGGGAGGTATCGAGCAGTACTTC. Protein: CASSLGLAGGIEQYF.

The CDR3 DNA follows: TGTGCCAGCAGCTTAGCTCCGAAGGGTGCTAGTCGGTTCTTC. The encoded protein is CASSLAPKGASRFF. V usage is TRBV7-2 and J usage is TRBJ2-1; no clear D gene. V was trimmed by 0 bases and J by 15 bases, leaving 18 bases between them. CDR3 size: 14 residues. The germline V gene encodes CDR1 SGHTA and CDR2 FQGNSA.

This clone was counted only a few times. As DNA, the CDR3 is TGTGCCAGCAGCCAAGATCTATCGAATCAGCCCCAGCATTTT. Translated: CASSQDLSNQPQHF. V and J are TRBV4-2 and TRBJ1-5, with no clear D. The CDR3 is 14 residues long. Looked up from germline, CDR1 is LGHNA and CDR2 is YNFKEQ. V was shortened by 0 bases and J by 4 bases, with 7 bases between the two germline ends.

The chain has TRBV7-9 and TRBJ2-1; maybe TRBD1 (5 bases). Between the trimmed V and J ends, which lost 5 bases and 10 bases, there was a span of 18 bases. The CDR3 has 14 amino acids. Germline V gene sequence: CDR1 SEHNR, CDR2 FQNEAQ (reference sequence). The CDR3 spells CASSHRSHLSEQFF. The CDR3 nucleotides read TGTGCCAGCAGCCACAGGTCTCATCTTTCGGAGCAGTTCTTC.

The chain combines TRBV6-1 with TRBJ1-1, with TRBD1 as a possible D gene (6 bases). In germline, CDR1 is MNHNS, CDR2 SASEGT. The CDR3 is 12 residues long. Trimming cost V 6 bases and J 10 bases, with 15 bases left between them. CDR3 sequence reads: CASSGTSGTAFF. The CDR3 DNA is TGTGCCAGCAGCGGGACATCGGGAACAGCTTTCTTT.

This rearrangement joins TRBV30 to TRBJ1-1; D gene unclear. The germline CDR1 and CDR2 sequences are GTSNPN and SVGIG (reference sequence). The CDR3 length is 10 residues. V dropped 7 bases and J dropped 1 base, with 4 bases sitting between them. For the CDR3, the DNA is TGTGCCTCACGGAACACTGAAGCTTTCTTT. This gives the protein CASRNTEAFF.

The chain joins TRBV6-5 to TRBJ1-5, with 9 bases identical to TRBD1. J was trimmed by 7 bases and V by 8 bases; bases with no gene match: 9. Germline V gene sequence: CDR1 MNHEY, CDR2 SVGAGI. The CDR3 extends over 14 amino acids. The CDR3 here is CASGKQGARQPQHF. The DNA for the CDR3 is TGTGCCAGCGGTAAACAGGGGGCGCGGCAGCCCCAGCATTTT.

The chain uses TRBV28 and TRBJ1-6, with TRBD1 identical over 8 bases. The CDR3 is made up of 15 amino acids. Germline V lookup: CDR1 MDHEN, CDR2 SYDVKM. Trimming removed 5 bases from V and 1 base from J; junction bases left unmatched: 1. DNA for the CDR3: TGTGCCAGCAGTCACAGGGGGTCCTATAATTCACCCCTCCACTTT. Encoded protein: CASSHRGSYNSPLHF. Drawing the rest from reference TRBV28 and TRBJ1-6, the complete variable domain is DVKVTQSSRYLVKRTGEKVFLECVQDMDHENMFWYRQDPGLGLRLIYFSYDVKMKEKGDIPEGYSVSREKKERFSLILESASTNQTSMYLCASSHRGSYNSPLHFGNGTRLTVT.